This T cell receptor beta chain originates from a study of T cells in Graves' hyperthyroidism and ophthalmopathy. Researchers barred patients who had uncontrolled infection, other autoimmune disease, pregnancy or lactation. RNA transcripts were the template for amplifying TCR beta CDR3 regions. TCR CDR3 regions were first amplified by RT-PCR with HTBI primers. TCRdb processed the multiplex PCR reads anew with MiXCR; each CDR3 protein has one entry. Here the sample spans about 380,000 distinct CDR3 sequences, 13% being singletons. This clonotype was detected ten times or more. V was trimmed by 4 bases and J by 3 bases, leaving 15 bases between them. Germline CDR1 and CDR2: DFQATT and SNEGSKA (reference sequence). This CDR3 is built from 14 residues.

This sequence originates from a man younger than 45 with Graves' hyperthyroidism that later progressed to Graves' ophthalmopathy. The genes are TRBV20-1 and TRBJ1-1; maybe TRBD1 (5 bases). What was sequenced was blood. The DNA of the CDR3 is TGCAGTGCTACCCCCAAGGGGTTGTACACTGAAGCTTTCTTT. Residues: CSATPKGLYTEAFF.